The 12 T cell receptor beta chains given below trace back to one sample, sequenced in a study of spatial heterogeneity in lung cancer. A single record per CDR3 protein comes from TCRdb applying MiXCR to the 5' RACE reads. The sample comprises some 40,000 distinct CDR3 sequences, roughly 4.9% of which are singletons, and less than 30% rests with the top ten. Time point indicated: sample taken at primary tumor resection. The sample in question was PBMCs, obtained at surgery. The receptors were gathered from a female donor with early-stage non-small cell lung cancer.

This clonotype was seen many times. This rearrangement joins TRBV28 to TRBJ2-7; D is possibly TRBD2 (7 bases). The CDR3 has 14 residues. The V end was cut by 3 bases, the J end by 6 bases, with 15 bases between. Per germline, CDR1 MDHEN and CDR2 SYDVKM. CDR3 amino acids: CASSFPGGGGEQYF. CDR3 nucleotide sequence: TGTGCCAGCAGTTTCCCCGGGGGAGGGGGCGAGCAGTACTTC.

This clonotype has at least ten counts. The chain links TRBV12-3 or TRBV12-4 to TRBJ1-5, with TRBD1 as a possible D gene (5 bases). The CDR3 has 14 amino acids. V was clipped by 6 bases and J by 3 bases, with 12 bases between them. The CDR3 nucleotides are TGTGCCAGCAGGATCACAGGCTCCAATCAGCCCCAGCATTTT. Its protein is CASRITGSNQPQHF.

The V gene is TRBV27, the J gene TRBJ1-2; the D is unclear. Deletions cut 3 bases from V and 3 bases from J, with 14 bases between. Per the germline V gene, CDR1 is MNHEY and CDR2 is SMNVEV (reference sequence). CDR3 length: 15 amino acids. As DNA, the CDR3 is TGTGCCAGCAGTTTGGCTGGGTCCCCACACTATGGCTACACCTTC. Translation gives CASSLAGSPHYGYTF.

The rearrangement uses TRBV30 and TRBJ2-5; unclear D gene. The CDR3 is made up of 13 amino acids. Germline V gives CDR1 GTSNPN, CDR2 SVGIG (reference sequence). The V and J ends lost 2 bases and 4 bases respectively, with 11 bases between them. The CDR3: CAWSIRSPETQYF. In DNA form, the CDR3 reads TGTGCCTGGAGTATTCGGTCCCCAGAGACCCAGTACTTC.

This clonotype was counted at least ten times. The chain is built from TRBV4-2 and TRBJ1-4, with 9 bases aligning to TRBD1. V dropped 4 bases and J dropped 4; count of bases not matched to a gene: 4. Looked up from germline, CDR1 is LGHNA and CDR2 is YNFKEQ. This CDR3 comprises 15 residues. CDR3 sequence (DNA): TGTGCCAGCAGCCCAGAGGACAGGGGTAATGAAAAACTGTTTTTT. It translates to CASSPEDRGNEKLFF.

The sample holds many counts of this clonotype. This chain joins TRBV2 and TRBJ2-4; possibly TRBD1 for D (6 bases). This CDR3 is built from 15 residues. Trimming left V 5 bases short and J 5 bases short, with 16 bases between. The germline V gene encodes CDR1 SNHLY and CDR2 FYNNEI. The CDR3 sequence is CASSPNRDIQNIQYF. In DNA form, the CDR3 reads TGTGCCAGCAGTCCCAACCGGGACATACAAAACATTCAGTACTTC.

This clonotype was seen a handful of times. V usage is TRBV7-9 and J usage is TRBJ2-2; the D call may be TRBD1 or TRBD2 (5 bases each). The germline V gene encodes CDR1 SEHNR and CDR2 FQNEAQ (reference sequence). V was trimmed by 8 bases and J by 7 bases, leaving 11 bases between them. The CDR3 length is 12 residues. The CDR3 region has the DNA TGTGCCAGCTGCCCGAGGGGCGGGGAGCTGTTTTTT. Translated, it gives CASCPRGGELFF.

This clonotype was picked up many times. The rearrangement links TRBV7-8 to TRBJ1-4; D is perhaps TRBD1 (5 bases). Per the germline V gene, CDR1 is SGHVS and CDR2 is FQNEAQ. V gave up 2 bases and J gave up 7 bases, with 8 bases separating them. The CDR3 loop spans 13 amino acids. CDR3 nucleotides: TGTGCCAGCAGCTTACGGGGGTCTGAAAAACTGTTTTTT. Protein: CASSLRGSEKLFF.

This sequence joins TRBV20-1 and TRBJ1-1, with a tentative D call TRBD1 (5 bases). CDR3 size: 12 residues. Germline CDR1 reads DFQATT; CDR2 reads SNEGSKA (reference sequence). V was pared by 5 bases and J by 4 bases, with 11 bases between. CDR3 sequence (DNA): TGCAGTGCTGGGTGGGGGGGCACTGAAGCTTTCTTT. Translation gives CSAGWGGTEAFF.

This clonotype appeared many times. The gene calls are TRBV20-1 and TRBJ2-1, with 11 nucleotides matching TRBD2. With 6 bases clipped from V and 0 bases from J, the junction kept 13 bases outside the gene matches. The CDR3 spans 18 residues. Germline values: CDR1 DFQATT, CDR2 SNEGSKA (reference sequence). The CDR3 DNA reads as TGCAGTGCAACACCGGGACTAGCGGTCTTAAGCTCCTACAATGAGCAGTTCTTC. Translation gives CSATPGLAVLSSYNEQFF.

There are many counts of this clonotype. This sequence joins TRBV29-1 and TRBJ2-7; the D gene is possibly TRBD2 (5 bases). Trimming stripped 0 bases from V and 3 bases from J, with 6 bases between. Germline CDR1 and CDR2: SQVTM and ANQGSEA. This CDR3 contains 12 residues. The CDR3 DNA sequence: TGCAGCGTTGAAGAGGCGGGCTACGAGCAGTACTTC. Its protein product is CSVEEAGYEQYF.

A few counts support this clonotype. The rearrangement joins TRBV5-1 to TRBJ1-6, with no clear D. CDR1 and CDR2 from the germline V gene are SGHRS and YFSETQ. The CDR3 is 14 residues long. With 4 bases removed from V and 7 bases from J, the gap between germline ends came to 12 bases. The CDR3 DNA reads TGCGCCAGCAGCGAAATACAGCCGAATTCACCCCTCCACTTT. It codes for CASSEIQPNSPLHF.